This TCR beta chain was profiled in a study of early stage breast cancer tumors. General study results and limits: Enriched TCRB sequences shared across patients were mostly commonly generated sequences. Unsorted bulk genomic DNA sequencing lacked pairing and functional marker data.

A word on this clone: Antigen: not known.

Between the trimmed V and J ends, which lost 2 bases and 4 bases, there was a span of 14 bases. The CDR3 is made up of 15 amino acids. In germline, CDR1 is MNHEY, CDR2 SMNVEV (reference sequence). Each sample had two DNA replicates, around 0.53 ug blood or around 1.6 ug tissue. TCRdb's copy holds only in-frame clones and misses some; the assay was immunoSEQ multiplex PCR. The repertoire holds about 51,000 clones, with over 75% as singletons. The rearrangement links TRBV27 to TRBJ1-2, with D perhaps matching TRBD1 (5 bases). What was sequenced was blood. This clonotype was sampled from a person aged 35-55 years with breast cancer. CDR3 loop: CASSLGGSLSYGYTF. DNA of the CDR3: TGTGCCAGCAGTTTAGGGGGGAGCCTTAGCTATGGCTACACCTTC.